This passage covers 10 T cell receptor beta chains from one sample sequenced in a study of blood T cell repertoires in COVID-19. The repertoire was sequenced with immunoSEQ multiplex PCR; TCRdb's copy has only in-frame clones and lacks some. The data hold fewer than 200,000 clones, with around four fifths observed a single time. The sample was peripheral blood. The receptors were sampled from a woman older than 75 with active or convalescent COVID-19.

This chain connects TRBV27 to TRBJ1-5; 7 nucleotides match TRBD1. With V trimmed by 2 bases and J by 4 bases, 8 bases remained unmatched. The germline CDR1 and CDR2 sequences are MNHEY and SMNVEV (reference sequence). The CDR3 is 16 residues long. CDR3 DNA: TGTGCCAGCAGTTTAAAGTCAGGGGGTATAAATCAGCCCCAGCATTTT. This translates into CASSLKSGGINQPQHF.

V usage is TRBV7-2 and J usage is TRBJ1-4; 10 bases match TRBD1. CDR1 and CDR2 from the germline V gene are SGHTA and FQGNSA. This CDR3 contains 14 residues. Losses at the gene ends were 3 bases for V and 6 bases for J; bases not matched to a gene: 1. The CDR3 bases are TGTGCCAGCAGCTTGGGACAGGGGCATGAAAAACTGTTTTTT. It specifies CASSLGQGHEKLFF.

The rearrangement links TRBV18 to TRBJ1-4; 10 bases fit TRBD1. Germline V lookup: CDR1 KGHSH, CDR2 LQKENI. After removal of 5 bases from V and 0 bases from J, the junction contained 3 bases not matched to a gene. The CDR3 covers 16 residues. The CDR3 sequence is CASSSGQGATNEKLFF. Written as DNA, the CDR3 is TGTGCCAGCTCATCCGGACAGGGGGCAACTAATGAAAAACTGTTTTTT.

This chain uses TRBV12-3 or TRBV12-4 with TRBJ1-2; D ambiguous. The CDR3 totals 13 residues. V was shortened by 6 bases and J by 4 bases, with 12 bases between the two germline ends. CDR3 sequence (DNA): TGTGCCAGCAGGCCTGACGGGAGCTATGGCTACACCTTC. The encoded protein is CASRPDGSYGYTF.

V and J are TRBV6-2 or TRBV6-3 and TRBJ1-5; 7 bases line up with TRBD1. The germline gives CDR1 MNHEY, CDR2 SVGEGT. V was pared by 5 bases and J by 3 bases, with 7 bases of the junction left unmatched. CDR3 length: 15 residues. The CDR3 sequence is CASSLRQGLNQPQHF. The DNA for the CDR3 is TGTGCCAGCAGTCTCCGACAGGGCCTCAATCAGCCCCAGCATTTT.

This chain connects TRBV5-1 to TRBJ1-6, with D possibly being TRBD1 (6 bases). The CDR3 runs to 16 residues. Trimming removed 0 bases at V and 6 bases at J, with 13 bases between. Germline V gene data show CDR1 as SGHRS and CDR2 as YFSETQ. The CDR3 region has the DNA TGCGCCAGCAGCTTGGCCAACAGGGAAGTTAATTCACCCCTCCACTTT. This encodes CASSLANREVNSPLHF.

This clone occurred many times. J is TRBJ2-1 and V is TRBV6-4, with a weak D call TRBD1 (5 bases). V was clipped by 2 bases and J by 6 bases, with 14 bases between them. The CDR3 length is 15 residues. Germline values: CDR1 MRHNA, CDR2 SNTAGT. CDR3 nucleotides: TGTGCCAGCAGTGACGGGGCAGGGATGAGCAATGAGCAGTTCTTC. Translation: CASSDGAGMSNEQFF.

The DNA of the CDR3 is TGCGCCAGCAGTGAGGGAGGGCGGCAAGAGACCCAGTACTTC. Translated: CASSEGGRQETQYF. This rearrangement joins TRBV10-2 to TRBJ2-5, with D possibly TRBD2 on 6 matching bases. Per germline, CDR1 WSHSY and CDR2 SAAADI. This CDR3 region has 14 residues. With 2 bases removed from V and 2 bases from J, the gap between germline ends came to 9 bases.

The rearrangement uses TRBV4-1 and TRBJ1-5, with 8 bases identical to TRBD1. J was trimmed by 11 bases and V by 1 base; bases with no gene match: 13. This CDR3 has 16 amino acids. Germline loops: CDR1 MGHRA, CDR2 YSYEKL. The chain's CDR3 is CASSQVRGDRKGSQHF. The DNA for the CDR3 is TGCGCCAGCAGCCAAGTTCGAGGGGACAGGAAGGGTTCCCAGCATTTT.

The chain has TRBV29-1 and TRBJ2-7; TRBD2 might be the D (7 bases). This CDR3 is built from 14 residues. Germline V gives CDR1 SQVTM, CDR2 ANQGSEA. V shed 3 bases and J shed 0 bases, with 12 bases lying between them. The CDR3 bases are TGCAGCGTTGATGGGGGGGCAAGCTCCTACGAGCAGTACTTC. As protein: CSVDGGASSYEQYF.